The 18 T cell receptor beta chains below were found in one sample sequenced in a study of molecular identifiers for immune sequencing clone quantification. Each CDR3 protein gets one entry after TCRdb re-called the PCR reads with MiXCR. The sample records about half a million distinct CDR3 sequences, around 23% being singletons. The sequenced sample was naive CD8+ T cells from blood, with Jurkat cell RNA spiked in. Sample subset: FACS-sorted CD8+CD4-CCR7+CD45RA+ naive T cells. All receptors derive from a human donor in good health. Some libraries in this study had Jurkat cell RNA spiked in.

This clonotype has ten or more counts. The chain uses TRBV5-1 and TRBJ2-5, with 8 bases fitting TRBD1. Germline CDR1 SGHRS, CDR2 YFSETQ. This CDR3 region has 17 residues. Unmatched junction bases numbered 12, after V lost 4 bases and J lost 1 base. Here the CDR3 DNA reads TGCGCCAGCAGCATACCCACCGGGACAGGATTCCAAGAGACCCAGTACTTC. Translating gives CASSIPTGTGFQETQYF.

This clonotype has a handful of counts. This chain links TRBV28 with TRBJ2-7; D not resolved. The CDR3 covers 12 residues. Trimming took off 4 bases at V and 7 bases at J, with 11 bases between the two ends. Germline lookup yields CDR1 MDHEN and CDR2 SYDVKM. The CDR3 DNA reads as TGTGCCAGCAGTTCCCCGGGTTTTGAGCAGTACTTC. It yields the protein CASSSPGFEQYF.

The chain joins TRBV3-1 to TRBJ1-1, with 11 bases aligning to TRBD1. The trim removed 4 bases at V and 6 bases at J, leaving 16 bases unmatched. This CDR3 region has 18 residues. In germline, CDR1 is LGHDT, CDR2 YNNKEL (reference sequence). For the CDR3, the DNA is TGTGCCAGCAGCCTAATGAACATTTTGGGACAGGGGGACGCTGAAGCTTTCTTT. Protein: CASSLMNILGQGDAEAFF.

This clonotype has only a few counts. The chain is built from TRBV6-2 or TRBV6-3 and TRBJ1-1; maybe TRBD1 (5 bases). The CDR3 is 13 amino acids. Germline loops: CDR1 MNHEY, CDR2 SVGEGT. V was shortened by 4 bases and J by 5 bases, with 11 bases between the two germline ends. The DNA of the CDR3 is TGTGCCAGCAGTTGGGGGGAAAGGACTGAAGCTTTCTTT. Its translation is CASSWGERTEAFF.

This clonotype was counted between two and nine times. The chain is built from TRBV28 and TRBJ2-2; 8 bases map to TRBD2. The CDR3 has 17 amino acids. V shed 1 base and J 2 bases; nucleotides not matched to a gene: 6. CDR1 MDHEN and CDR2 SYDVKM come from the germline V gene. CDR3 nucleotides: TGTGCCAGCAGTTTATATCATAGCGGGGCTAACACCGGGGAGCTGTTTTTT. This gives the protein CASSLYHSGANTGELFF.

Regarding this clonotype: A read error may be the cause here, since a much bigger clone is one base away. The V call is TRBV29-1, the J call TRBJ2-2, with D perhaps given as TRBD1 or TRBD2 (5 bases each). CDR3 length: 13 residues. CDR1 and CDR2 (germline): SQVTM, ANQGSEA. CDR3: CSVVRQNTGALFF. The CDR3 DNA is TGCAGCGTTGTCCGCCAGAACACCGGGGCGCTGTTTTTT.

This clonotype was observed many times. V usage is TRBV20-1 and J usage is TRBJ2-7; D is possibly TRBD1 (6 bases). In germline, CDR1 is DFQATT, CDR2 SNEGSKA (reference sequence). V was shortened by 3 bases and J by 3 bases, with 15 bases between the two germline ends. This CDR3 is 14 amino acids long. The CDR3 DNA sequence: TGCAGTGCTAGTGACCGGGACAAGGTCTACGAGCAGTACTTC. The encoded protein is CSASDRDKVYEQYF.

A few counts support this clonotype. The V and J genes are TRBV28 and TRBJ1-5; no clear D gene. CDR1 MDHEN and CDR2 SYDVKM come from the germline V gene. V lost 3 bases and J 5 bases, leaving 17 bases between the germline ends. The CDR3 is 16 amino acids. The chain's CDR3 is CASSFKPASFDQPQHF. The CDR3 DNA reads as TGTGCCAGCAGTTTTAAGCCGGCTTCTTTTGATCAGCCCCAGCATTTT.

Many counts were recorded for this clonotype. The chain couples TRBV12-3 or TRBV12-4 to TRBJ1-1, with 8 bases aligning to TRBD1. The ends lost 2 bases at V and 2 bases at J; junction bases unmatched: 1. The CDR3 spans 14 residues. CDR3 in amino acids: CASSLSGGNTEAFF. CDR3 bases: TGTGCCAGCAGTTTATCAGGGGGCAACACTGAAGCTTTCTTT.

CDR3 sequence: CASSIGLAGYNEQFF. Written as DNA, the CDR3 is TGTGCCAGTAGTATAGGACTAGCGGGATACAATGAGCAGTTCTTC. The rearrangement links TRBV19 to TRBJ2-1, with TRBD2 matching over 11 bases. After removal of 1 base from V and 4 bases from J, the junction contained 0 bases not matched to a gene. Germline V gene data show CDR1 as LNHDA and CDR2 as SQIVND (reference sequence). This CDR3 is built from 15 residues.

The chain couples TRBV7-9 to TRBJ2-3; TRBD2 is a possible D gene (6 bases). CDR1 SEHNR and CDR2 FQNEAQ come from the germline V gene (reference sequence). Trimming removed 11 bases at V and 4 bases at J, with 25 bases between. The CDR3 has 16 residues. The CDR3 sequence: CARRPPSGELADTQYF. The CDR3 DNA follows: TGTGCCCGCCGCCCGCCATCGGGAGAATTGGCAGATACGCAGTATTTT.

The sample holds one count of this clonotype. CDR3 protein: CASSQGVARNYEQYF. The CDR3 region has the DNA TGCGCCAGCAGCCAAGGCGTCGCGCGGAACTACGAGCAGTACTTC. This chain links TRBV4-3 with TRBJ2-7, with D uncertain. Looked up from germline, CDR1 is LGHNA and CDR2 is YSLEER. With 1 base removed from V and 3 bases from J, the gap between germline ends came to 13 bases. The CDR3 is 15 amino acids.

CDR3 DNA: TGTGCCAGCAGTTACGAGGACGGAAGCTCCTACAATGAGCAGTTCTTC. Translation gives CASSYEDGSSYNEQFF. This chain joins TRBV6-2 or TRBV6-3 and TRBJ2-1, with unresolved D. Germline loops: CDR1 MNHEY, CDR2 SVGEGT. This CDR3 has 16 residues. The V gene lost 2 bases and the J gene lost 0 bases, with 11 bases spanning the gap.

The sample holds a few counts of this clonotype. This sequence joins TRBV16 and TRBJ2-1; 11 positions agree with TRBD2. Germline lookup yields CDR1 KGHSY and CDR2 FQNENV. J lost 3 bases, V lost 0 bases, and 1 base had no gene match. This CDR3 region has 16 residues. CDR3 nucleotide sequence: TGTGCCAGCAGCCAATCGCTAGCGGGGGGCTACAATGAGCAGTTCTTC. Protein sequence: CASSQSLAGGYNEQFF.

This clonotype was seen many times. This sequence joins TRBV7-9 and TRBJ1-1; 7 nucleotides align to TRBD1. The CDR3 extends over 15 amino acids. The germline V gene has CDR1 SEHNR and CDR2 FQNEAQ (reference sequence). V gave up 7 bases and J gave up 2 bases; unmatched junction bases: 10. The chain's CDR3 is CASTKGAGINTEAFF. The CDR3 DNA reads TGTGCCAGCACCAAGGGGGCCGGAATAAACACTGAAGCTTTCTTT.

Notes on this clonotype: A much larger clone differs from this one at a single base, so this may be a read error. The chain carries TRBV29-1 and TRBJ1-1; unclear D gene. The V and J ends lost 4 bases and 6 bases respectively, with 15 bases between them. The CDR3 is 13 residues long. Germline V gene sequence: CDR1 SQVTM, CDR2 ANQGSEA. The CDR3, as DNA: TGCAGCGTTGCAGATCGGTCGGCGCCTGAAGCTTTCTTT. It specifies CSVADRSAPEAFF.

In this sample, this clonotype turned up many times. The CDR3 protein is CASSQLVPEQYF. The CDR3, as DNA: TGTGCCAGCAGCCAACTAGTCCCCGAGCAGTACTTC. The rearrangement joins TRBV11-2 to TRBJ2-7; perhaps TRBD2 as D (5 bases). V was pared by 5 bases and J by 6 bases, with 11 bases between. The germline gives CDR1 SGHAT, CDR2 FQNNGV. The CDR3 loop spans 12 amino acids.

This clonotype was observed a handful of times. The chain is built from TRBV25-1 and TRBJ1-1, with 11 bases matching TRBD1. J gave up 0 bases and V 6 bases, and 3 bases lay outside the gene matches. Germline V gene data show CDR1 as MGHDK and CDR2 as SYGVNS. The CDR3 runs to 15 residues. CDR3 protein: CASSRTGGMNTEAFF. CDR3 nucleotides: TGTGCCAGCAGCCGGACAGGGGGCATGAACACTGAAGCTTTCTTT.